Ten or more counts support the clone carrying this TCR beta chain. This sample's time point: sample taken at primary tumor resection. Patients with untreated early-stage non-small cell lung cancer, numbering 72, were the donors. Frozen PBMC, nontumor lung or tumor provided whole RNA, which was sequenced unsorted. The sample originates from a study of spatial heterogeneity in lung cancer. One entry per CDR3 protein results from TCRdb running MiXCR on the 5' RACE reads. The sample shows about 11,000 distinct CDR3 sequences, about 6% of them seen only once. The clonotype comes from a male donor with early-stage non-small cell lung cancer. The specimen was PBMCs, collected at surgery.

The CDR3 nucleotides are TGTGCCAGCACCTTCGGAAGAGAGGGGCTTTACGAGCAGTACTTC. This sequence encodes CASTFGREGLYEQYF. The genes are TRBV11-2 and TRBJ2-7; D assignment may be TRBD1 or TRBD2 (5 bases each). The germline V and J ends were trimmed by 7 bases and 4 bases, with 20 bases remaining between them. Per the germline V gene, CDR1 is SGHAT and CDR2 is FQNNGV. CDR3 length: 15 amino acids.